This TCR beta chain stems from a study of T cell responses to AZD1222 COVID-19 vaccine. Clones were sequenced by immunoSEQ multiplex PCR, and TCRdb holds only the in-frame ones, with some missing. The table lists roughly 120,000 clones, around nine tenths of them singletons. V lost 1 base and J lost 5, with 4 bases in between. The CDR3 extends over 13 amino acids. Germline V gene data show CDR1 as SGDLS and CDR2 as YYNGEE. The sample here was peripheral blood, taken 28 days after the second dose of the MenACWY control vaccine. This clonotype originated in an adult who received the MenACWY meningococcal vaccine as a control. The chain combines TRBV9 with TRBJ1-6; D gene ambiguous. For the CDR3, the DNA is TGTGCCAGCAGCGTATTCAATAATTCACCCCTCCACTTT. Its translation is CASSVFNNSPLHF.